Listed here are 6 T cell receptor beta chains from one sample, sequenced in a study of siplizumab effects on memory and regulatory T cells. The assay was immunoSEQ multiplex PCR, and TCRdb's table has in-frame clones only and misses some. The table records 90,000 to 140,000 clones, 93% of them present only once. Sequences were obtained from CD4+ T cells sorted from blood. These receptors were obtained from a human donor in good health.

CDR3 region: CASTPRDRTIYGYTF. In DNA form, the CDR3 reads TGTGCCAGCACCCCTCGGGACAGAACGATTTATGGCTACACCTTC. The chain carries TRBV6-1 and TRBJ1-2, with TRBD1 matching over 7 bases. Germline values: CDR1 MNHNS, CDR2 SASEGT. The CDR3 covers 15 residues. Trimming at V came to 7 bases and at J to 5 bases, leaving 13 bases not matched to a gene.

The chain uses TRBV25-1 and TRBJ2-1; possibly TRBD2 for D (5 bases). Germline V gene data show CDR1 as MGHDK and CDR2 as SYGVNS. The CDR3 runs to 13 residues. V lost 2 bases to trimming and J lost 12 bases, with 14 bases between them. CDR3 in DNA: TGTGCCAGCAGTGAAACCCGAGCGGTGCCGCAGTTCTTC. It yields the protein CASSETRAVPQFF.

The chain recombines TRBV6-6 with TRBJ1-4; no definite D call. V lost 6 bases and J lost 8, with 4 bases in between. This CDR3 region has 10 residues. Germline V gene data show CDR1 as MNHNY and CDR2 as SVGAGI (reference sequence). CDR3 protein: CASSREKLFF. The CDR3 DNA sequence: TGTGCCAGCAGCCGGGAAAAACTGTTTTTT.

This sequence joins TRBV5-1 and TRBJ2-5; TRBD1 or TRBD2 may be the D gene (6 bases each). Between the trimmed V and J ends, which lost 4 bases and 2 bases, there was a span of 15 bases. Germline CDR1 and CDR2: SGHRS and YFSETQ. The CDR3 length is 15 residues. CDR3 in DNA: TGCGCCAGCAGCCAACAGGGAGGAAGGCAAGAGACCCAGTACTTC. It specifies CASSQQGGRQETQYF.

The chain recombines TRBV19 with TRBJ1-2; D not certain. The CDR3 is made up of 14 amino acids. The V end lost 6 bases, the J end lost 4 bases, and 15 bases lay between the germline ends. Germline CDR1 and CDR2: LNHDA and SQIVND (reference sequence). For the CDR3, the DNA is TGTGCCAGTAGCCGTTCCCACAGAACCTATGGCTACACCTTC. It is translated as CASSRSHRTYGYTF.

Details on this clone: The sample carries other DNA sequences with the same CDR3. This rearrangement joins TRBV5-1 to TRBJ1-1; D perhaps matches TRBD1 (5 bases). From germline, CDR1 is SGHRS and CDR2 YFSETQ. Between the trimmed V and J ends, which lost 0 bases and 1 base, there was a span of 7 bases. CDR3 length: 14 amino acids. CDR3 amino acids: CASSLAGGNTEAFF. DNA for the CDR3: TGCGCCAGCAGCTTGGCTGGGGGGAACACTGAAGCTTTCTTT.